This is a list of T cell receptor beta chains from one sample in a study of T cells in Graves' hyperthyroidism and ophthalmopathy. Using its own MiXCR run on the multiplex PCR reads, TCRdb lists one record per CDR3 protein. The sample consists of hundreds of thousands of distinct CDR3 sequences, 12% to 15% of them appearing once. Material: blood. These TCRs come from a woman between 18 and 29 years old with Graves' hyperthyroidism. Each CDR3 is given with its conserved first and last residue. Fields, in order: J gene, V gene, CDR3 protein.

>TRBJ2-2|TRBV28
CASTSDLGSGELFF
>TRBJ2-2|TRBV20-1
CSARDRLAGNTGELFF
>TRBJ2-5|TRBV28
CASSWTGGETQYF
>TRBJ1-5|TRBV7-9
CASSWSGLNQPQHF
>TRBJ1-5|TRBV20-1
CSASTPNSNQPQHF
>TRBJ2-2|TRBV2
CASSPGSSPRELFF
>TRBJ2-5|TRBV30
CAWRIGHRETQYF
>TRBJ2-6|TRBV19
CASSWGSKGSGANVLTF
>TRBJ1-2|TRBV19
CASRTNYGYTF
>TRBJ2-2|TRBV6-2/TRBV6-3
CASRLAGGAGELFF
>TRBJ1-4|TRBV7-9
CASSLPGRDINEKLFF
>TRBJ1-2|TRBV4-3
CASSQDPGWDGYTF
>TRBJ1-2|TRBV27
CASSLTSTGTGRGGYTF
>TRBJ2-2|TRBV12-3/TRBV12-4
CASSYLPGELFF
>TRBJ2-3|TRBV5-5
CASTSNRATDTQYF
>TRBJ2-2|TRBV27
CASSGTGANTGELFF
>TRBJ2-7|TRBV7-2
CASSPPGTSGRILYEQYF
>TRBJ2-5|TRBV6-1
CASSERTRRTATQYF
>TRBJ1-4|TRBV6-1
CASSEVVPGEELFF
>TRBJ2-3|TRBV7-2
CASSLYVDRSTRGTQYF
>TRBJ2-7|TRBV20-1
CSARDGGGPLYEQYF
>TRBJ2-1|TRBV7-3
CASSLSRHTGGNEQFF
>TRBJ2-7|TRBV6-1
CASSDRTGPRQLEQYF
>TRBJ1-1|TRBV6-1
CASSEPARPDTEAFF
>TRBJ1-5|TRBV12-3/TRBV12-4
CASSSGQGNQPQHF
>TRBJ2-2|TRBV24-1
CATSYDTGELFF